The TCR beta chain described here comes from a study of blood T cell repertoires in COVID-19. As originally analysed: Reference gene primer amplification in the assay estimated nucleated cell counts. The table came from immunoSEQ multiplex PCR; TCRdb's copy has only in-frame clones and leaves some out. The DNA gave D and trimming, while V, J and clone size come from that table. The sample has roughly 120,000 clones, 65% to 80% seen once; the top ten hold 5.5% to 7%. This CDR3 has 16 amino acids. V was shortened by 3 bases and J by 2 bases, with 13 bases between the two germline ends. Germline values: CDR1 SNHLY, CDR2 FYNNEI.

The clonotype comes from a man aged 70 or older with acute or convalescent COVID-19. What was sequenced was peripheral blood. The genes are TRBV2 and TRBJ2-2; possibly TRBD1 for D (5 bases). CDR3 loop: CASSDPGAGNTGELFF. As DNA, the CDR3 is TGTGCCAGCAGTGATCCTGGGGCCGGTAACACCGGGGAGCTGTTTTTT.